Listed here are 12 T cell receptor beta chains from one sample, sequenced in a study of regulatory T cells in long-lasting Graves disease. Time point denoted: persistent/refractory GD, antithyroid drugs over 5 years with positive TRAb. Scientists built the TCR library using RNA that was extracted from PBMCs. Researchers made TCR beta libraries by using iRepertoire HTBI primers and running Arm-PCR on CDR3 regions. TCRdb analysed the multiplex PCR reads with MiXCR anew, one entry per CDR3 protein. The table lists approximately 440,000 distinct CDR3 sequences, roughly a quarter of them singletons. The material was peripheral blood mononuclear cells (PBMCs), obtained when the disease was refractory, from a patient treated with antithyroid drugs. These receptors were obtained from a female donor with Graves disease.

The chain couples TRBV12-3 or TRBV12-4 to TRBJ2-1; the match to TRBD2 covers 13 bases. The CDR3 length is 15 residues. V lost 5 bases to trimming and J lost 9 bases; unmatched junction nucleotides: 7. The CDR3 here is CASSRTSGRAIEQFF. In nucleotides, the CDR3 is TGTGCCAGCAGTCGTACTAGCGGGAGGGCCATTGAGCAGTTCTTC.

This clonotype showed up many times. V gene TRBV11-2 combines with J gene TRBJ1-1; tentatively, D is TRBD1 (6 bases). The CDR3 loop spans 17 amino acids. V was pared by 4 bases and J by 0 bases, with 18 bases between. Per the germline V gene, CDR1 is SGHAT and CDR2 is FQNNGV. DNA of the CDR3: TGTGCCAGCAGCTCCGGAAGGGGTGGGGGCATGAACACTGAAGCTTTCTTT. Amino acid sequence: CASSSGRGGGMNTEAFF.

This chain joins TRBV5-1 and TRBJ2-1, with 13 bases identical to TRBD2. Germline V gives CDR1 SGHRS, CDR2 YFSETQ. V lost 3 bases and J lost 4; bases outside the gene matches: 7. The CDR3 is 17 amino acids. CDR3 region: CASSSGLAGASYNEQFF. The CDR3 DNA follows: TGCGCCAGCAGCTCCGGACTAGCGGGAGCCTCTTACAATGAGCAGTTCTTC.

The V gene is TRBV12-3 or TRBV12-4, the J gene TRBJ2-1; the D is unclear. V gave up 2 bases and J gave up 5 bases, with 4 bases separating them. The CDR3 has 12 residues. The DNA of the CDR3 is TGTGCCAGCAGTTTACAGGACAATGAGCAGTTCTTC. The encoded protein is CASSLQDNEQFF.

The CDR3 nucleotides are TGTGCCAGCAGCCCGTGGACAGACAGGACCGGGGAGCTGTTTTTT. Translated, it gives CASSPWTDRTGELFF. V and J are TRBV7-9 and TRBJ2-2; D possibly corresponds to TRBD1 (6 bases). Trimming cost V 5 bases and J 5 bases, with 15 bases left between them. Looked up from germline, CDR1 is SEHNR and CDR2 is FQNEAQ (reference sequence). This CDR3 is 15 amino acids long.

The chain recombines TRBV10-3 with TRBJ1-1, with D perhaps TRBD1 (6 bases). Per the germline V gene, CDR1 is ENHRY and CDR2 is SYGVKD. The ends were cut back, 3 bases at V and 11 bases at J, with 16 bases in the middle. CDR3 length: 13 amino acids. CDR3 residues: CAISDGDIRGAFF. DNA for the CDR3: TGTGCCATCAGTGACGGTGATATTAGGGGGGCTTTCTTT.

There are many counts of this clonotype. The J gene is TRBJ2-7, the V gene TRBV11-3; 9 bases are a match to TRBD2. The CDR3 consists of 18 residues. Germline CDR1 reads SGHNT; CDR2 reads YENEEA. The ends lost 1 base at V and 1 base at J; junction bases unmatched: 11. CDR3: CASSLATGTSTTSYEQYF. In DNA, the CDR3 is TGTGCCAGCAGCTTAGCCACCGGGACTAGCACAACTTCCTACGAGCAGTACTTC. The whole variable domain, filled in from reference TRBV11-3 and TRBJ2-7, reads EAGVVQSPRYKIIEKKQPVAFWCNPISGHNTLYWYLQNLGQGPELLIRYENEEAVDDSQLPKDRFSAERLKGVDSTLKIQPAELGDSAVYLCASSLATGTSTTSYEQYFGPGTRLTVT.

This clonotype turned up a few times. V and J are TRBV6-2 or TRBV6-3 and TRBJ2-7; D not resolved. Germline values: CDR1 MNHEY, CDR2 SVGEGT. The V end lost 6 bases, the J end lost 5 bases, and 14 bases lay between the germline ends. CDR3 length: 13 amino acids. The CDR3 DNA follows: TGTGCCAGCAGAACACTCAAGGACCACGAGCAGTACTTC. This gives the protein CASRTLKDHEQYF.

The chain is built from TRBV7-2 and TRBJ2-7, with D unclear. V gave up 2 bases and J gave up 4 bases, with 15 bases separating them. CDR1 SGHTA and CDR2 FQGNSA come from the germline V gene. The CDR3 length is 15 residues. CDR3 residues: CASSLTSALEYEQYF. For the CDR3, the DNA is TGTGCCAGCAGCTTAACGAGTGCCCTAGAATACGAGCAGTACTTC.

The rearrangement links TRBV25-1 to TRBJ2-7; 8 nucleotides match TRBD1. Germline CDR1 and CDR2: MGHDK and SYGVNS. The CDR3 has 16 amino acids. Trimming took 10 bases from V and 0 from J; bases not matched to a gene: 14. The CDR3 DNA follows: TGTGCCACCGAAACTTCAGGGGGCTCCAGCTCCTACGAGCAGTACTTC. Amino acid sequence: CATETSGGSSSYEQYF.

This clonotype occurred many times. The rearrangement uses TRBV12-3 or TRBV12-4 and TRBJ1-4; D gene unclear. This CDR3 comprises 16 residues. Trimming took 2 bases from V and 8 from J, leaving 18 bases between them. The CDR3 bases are TGTGCCAGCAGTTTACCCGGGGAGGTTGTAAGAGAAAAACTGTTTTTT. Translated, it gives CASSLPGEVVREKLFF.

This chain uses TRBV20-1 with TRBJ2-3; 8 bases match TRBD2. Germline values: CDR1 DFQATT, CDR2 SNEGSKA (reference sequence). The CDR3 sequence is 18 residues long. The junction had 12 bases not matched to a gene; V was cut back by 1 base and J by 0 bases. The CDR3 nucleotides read TGCAGTGCTAGAGCGCTCTCCGGTTCTAGCGGGAGCACAGATACGCAGTATTTT. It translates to CSARALSGSSGSTDTQYF.